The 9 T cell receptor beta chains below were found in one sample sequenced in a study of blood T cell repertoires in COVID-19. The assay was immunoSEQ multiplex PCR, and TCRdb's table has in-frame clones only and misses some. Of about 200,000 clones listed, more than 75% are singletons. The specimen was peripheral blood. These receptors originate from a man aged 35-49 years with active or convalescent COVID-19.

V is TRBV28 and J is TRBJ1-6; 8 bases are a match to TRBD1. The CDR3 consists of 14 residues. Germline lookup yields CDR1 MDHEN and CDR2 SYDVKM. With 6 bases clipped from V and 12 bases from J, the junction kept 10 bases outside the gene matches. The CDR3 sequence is CASRGTGGWQPLHF. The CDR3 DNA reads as TGTGCCAGCAGAGGGACAGGAGGGTGGCAACCCCTCCACTTT.

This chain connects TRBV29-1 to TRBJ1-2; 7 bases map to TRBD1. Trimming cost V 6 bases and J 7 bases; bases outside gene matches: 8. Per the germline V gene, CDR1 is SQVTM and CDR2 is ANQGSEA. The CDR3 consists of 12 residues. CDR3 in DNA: TGCAGCGTCGGAGACAGGGTTGGTGGCTACACCTTC. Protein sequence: CSVGDRVGGYTF.

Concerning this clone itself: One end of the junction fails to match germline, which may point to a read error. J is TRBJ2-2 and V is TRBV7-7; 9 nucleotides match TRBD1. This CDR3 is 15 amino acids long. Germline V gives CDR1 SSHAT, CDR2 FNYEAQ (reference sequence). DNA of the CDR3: TGTGCTAGCAGAGACGGGACAGGGTATCCCGGGGAGCTGTTTTTT. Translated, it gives CASRDGTGYPGELFF.

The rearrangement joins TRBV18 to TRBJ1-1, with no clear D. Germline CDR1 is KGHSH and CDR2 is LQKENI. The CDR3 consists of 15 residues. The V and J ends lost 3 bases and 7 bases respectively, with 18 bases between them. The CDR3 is CASSPNAALAGEAFF. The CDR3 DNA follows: TGTGCCAGCTCACCGAACGCAGCACTTGCGGGTGAAGCTTTCTTT.

CDR3 nucleotides: TGTGCCATCAGTGGGACAGGGTCCTACAATGAGCAGTTCTTC. Protein product: CAISGTGSYNEQFF. The chain carries TRBV10-3 and TRBJ2-1; 8 positions match TRBD1. In germline, CDR1 is ENHRY, CDR2 SYGVKD. The trim removed 4 bases at V and 1 base at J, leaving 0 bases unmatched. The CDR3 loop spans 14 amino acids.

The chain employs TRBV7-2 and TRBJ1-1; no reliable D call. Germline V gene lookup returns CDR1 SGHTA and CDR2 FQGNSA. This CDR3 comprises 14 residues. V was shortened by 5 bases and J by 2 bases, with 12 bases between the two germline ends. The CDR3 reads CASSQKRGNTEAFF. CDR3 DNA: TGTGCCAGCAGCCAAAAACGGGGAAACACTGAAGCTTTCTTT.

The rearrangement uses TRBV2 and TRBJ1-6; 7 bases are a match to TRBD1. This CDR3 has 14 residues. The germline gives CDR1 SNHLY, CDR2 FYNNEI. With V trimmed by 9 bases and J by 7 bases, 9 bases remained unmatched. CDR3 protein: CARGGTVPNSPLHF. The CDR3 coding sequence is TGTGCCAGAGGGGGGACAGTTCCAAATTCACCCCTCCACTTT.

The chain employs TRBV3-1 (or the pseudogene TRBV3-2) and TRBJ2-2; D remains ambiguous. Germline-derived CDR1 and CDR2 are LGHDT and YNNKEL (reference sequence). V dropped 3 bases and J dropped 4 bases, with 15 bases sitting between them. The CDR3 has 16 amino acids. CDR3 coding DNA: TGTGCCAGCAGCCACCGACATCCTATGGGCACCGGGGAGCTGTTTTTT. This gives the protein CASSHRHPMGTGELFF.

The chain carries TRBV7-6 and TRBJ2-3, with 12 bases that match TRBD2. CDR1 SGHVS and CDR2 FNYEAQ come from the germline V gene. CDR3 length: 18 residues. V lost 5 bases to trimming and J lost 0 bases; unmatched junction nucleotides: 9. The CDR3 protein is CASSPLTGTSGSTDTQYF. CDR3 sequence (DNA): TGTGCCAGCAGCCCCCTAACGGGGACTAGCGGGAGCACAGATACGCAGTATTTT.